This T cell receptor (beta chain) appears in the sequencing data of a study of T cell responses to AZD1222 COVID-19 vaccine. Some clones are missing from TCRdb's copy, which holds only in-frame ones; the method was immunoSEQ multiplex PCR. The repertoire holds tens of thousands of clones, with 75% to 95% as singletons. Germline V CDR1 and CDR2: SGHTA, FQGNSA. Germline trimming cut 7 bases from V and 7 bases from J; bases unmatched to any gene: 12. The CDR3 covers 14 residues. Comments on this clone: Antigen specificity is unknown.

The study, taken as a whole, reports: Only after the peak T cell response were repertoires sampled.

This TCR was sampled from an adult who received the AZD1222 COVID-19 vaccine. Source: peripheral blood, taken 28 days after the second AZD1222 dose. The chain recombines TRBV7-2 with TRBJ1-2, with 7 bases fitting TRBD1. Here the CDR3 reads CASNIGGLSVGYTF. As DNA, the CDR3 is TGTGCCAGCAACATAGGGGGCCTCTCGGTTGGCTACACCTTC.